This is a list of T cell receptor beta chains from one sample in a study of blood T cell repertoires in COVID-19. Only in-frame clones appear in the TCRdb table, and some are missing; sequencing was by immunoSEQ multiplex PCR. Counted here are some 310,000 clones, around 87% occurring once; the ten biggest clones make up 1%. The sample comprised peripheral blood. The receptor set was obtained from a woman in her thirties or forties with COVID-19, enrolled during active disease. Both conserved end residues are part of each CDR3. D genes are given only for firm matches. Only part of the rows carry a size: once, few, many, or a class if the clone is expanded.

clone size	J gene	D gene	V gene	CDR3 DNA	CDR3 protein
-	TRBJ2-3	TRBD2	TRBV6-1	TGTGCCAGCAGTGAAGGGGAGGGAATCACAGATACGCAGTATTTT	CASSEGEGITDTQYF
-	TRBJ2-2	-	TRBV6-5	TGTGCCAGCAGCCAGGACAGAACTCACACCGGGGAGCTGTTTTTT	CASSQDRTHTGELFF
-	TRBJ1-6	TRBD1	TRBV3-1/TRBV3-2	TGTGCCAGCAGTTCTACAGGGGGAAATTCACCCCTCCACTTT	CASSSTGGNSPLHF
-	TRBJ2-4	TRBD1	TRBV19	TGTGCCAGTAGGGGGACAGCTCAAAACATTCAGTACTTC	CASRGTAQNIQYF
-	TRBJ2-5	TRBD2	TRBV5-4	TGTGCCAGCAGCTCTCCCGGGACTAGCGGGACCCCAGGGGAGACCCAGTACTTC	CASSSPGTSGTPGETQYF
-	TRBJ1-1	TRBD1	TRBV4-1	TGCGCCAGCAGCCACGAAGGACAGGGGGCTACTGAAGCTTTCTTT	CASSHEGQGATEAFF
-	TRBJ1-1	TRBD1	TRBV27	TGTGCCAGCAGTTCCAACAGGGGCGCAAGAGTCACTGAAGCTTTCTTT	CASSSNRGARVTEAFF
-	TRBJ1-1	TRBD1	TRBV5-1	TGCGCCAGCAGCTTACGACAGGGCATGAACACTGAAGCTTTCTTT	CASSLRQGMNTEAFF
-	TRBJ2-1	-	TRBV19	TGTGCCAGTAGTCTACTAGCGGAGGGGACAGACAATGAGCAGTTCTTC	CASSLLAEGTDNEQFF
few	TRBJ2-7	TRBD1	TRBV11-2	TGTGCCAGCAGTCAAGGACAGGGTAGCTACGAGCAGTACTTC	CASSQGQGSYEQYF
-	TRBJ1-6	TRBD1	TRBV9	TGTGCCAGCAGCGTAGGAGGGCCGGGACAGGGGAATTCACCCCTCCACTTT	CASSVGGPGQGNSPLHF
-	TRBJ2-2	TRBD2	TRBV27	TGTGCCAGCAGTCCCCTCCGGGAGGCCCCGAACACCGGGGAGCTGTTTTTT	CASSPLREAPNTGELFF
-	TRBJ2-1	TRBD2	TRBV28	TGTGCCAGCAGAGAGCGGGGCAATGAGCAGTTCTTC	CASRERGNEQFF
-	TRBJ2-3	-	TRBV19	TGTGCCAGTAGTATAGAGTCTGGGCCTCACACAGATACGCAGTATTTT	CASSIESGPHTDTQYF
-	TRBJ2-5	TRBD1	TRBV19	TGTGCCAGTAGTATCGGACAGGGCGGGGAGACCCAGTACTTC	CASSIGQGGETQYF
-	TRBJ2-3	-	TRBV27	TGTGCCAGCAACCTACTCCACCGAGATACGCAGTATTTT	CASNLLHRDTQYF
-	TRBJ1-5	-	TRBV19	TGTGCCAGTACTCCGGACGTAGCGGGCCCCAATCAGCCCCAGCATTTT	CASTPDVAGPNQPQHF
-	TRBJ1-3	TRBD1	TRBV5-1	TGCGCCAGCAGCTTGGAGGGGGCTACTGGAAACACCATATATTTT	CASSLEGATGNTIYF
-	TRBJ2-2	-	TRBV28	TGTGCCAGCAGTAGCTACGAACCCGGGGAGCTGTTTTTT	CASSSYEPGELFF
-	TRBJ2-2	-	TRBV7-9	TGTGCCAGCAGCGATACAGGGACCGCGGGCACCGGGGAGCTGTTTTTT	CASSDTGTAGTGELFF
-	TRBJ2-7	TRBD2	TRBV4-3	TGCGCCAGCAGCCAAGGCGTTAGGCGGGAGAACGCCTACGAGCAGTACTTC	CASSQGVRRENAYEQYF
once	TRBJ2-7	TRBD1	TRBV27	TGTGCCAGCCGGGGACAGATACTTGATGAGCAGTACTTC	CASRGQILDEQYF
-	TRBJ2-5	TRBD2	TRBV5-4	TGTGCCAGCAGCTGGGGCGGGGGGAGGCGGGAGACCCAGTACTTC	CASSWGGGRRETQYF
-	TRBJ1-5	-	TRBV5-8	TGTGCCAGCAGCCTGGTCCAGGATCGGCCCCAGCATTTT	CASSLVQDRPQHF
-	TRBJ2-3	TRBD2	TRBV2	TGTGCCAGCAGTCTAGCGGGGACCCGCACAGATACGCAGTATTTT	CASSLAGTRTDTQYF
-	TRBJ2-3	TRBD1	TRBV5-1	TGCGCCAGCAGCTTGCAGGGGGAAGGCACAGATACGCAGTATTTT	CASSLQGEGTDTQYF